Here is one TCR beta chain with its context. These data come from a study of T cell changes during pregnancy in multiple sclerosis. Trimming removed 0 bases at V and 8 bases at J, with 14 bases between. This CDR3 region has 14 residues. Germline V gene sequence: CDR1 SGHRS, CDR2 YFSETQ. Sequenced by immunoSEQ multiplex PCR; TCRdb stores in-frame clones only, minus some. The profile shows 100,000 to 150,000 clones, 90% to 95% of them singletons. The chain links TRBV5-1 to TRBJ1-2; D call uncertain. Source: peripheral blood, taken before pregnancy. This receptor was identified in a female donor with multiple sclerosis, enrolled in a pregnancy study. CDR3 coding DNA: TGCGCCAGCAGCTTGGCGGGGAGTGGAGGAGGCTACACCTTC. Residues: CASSLAGSGGGYTF.